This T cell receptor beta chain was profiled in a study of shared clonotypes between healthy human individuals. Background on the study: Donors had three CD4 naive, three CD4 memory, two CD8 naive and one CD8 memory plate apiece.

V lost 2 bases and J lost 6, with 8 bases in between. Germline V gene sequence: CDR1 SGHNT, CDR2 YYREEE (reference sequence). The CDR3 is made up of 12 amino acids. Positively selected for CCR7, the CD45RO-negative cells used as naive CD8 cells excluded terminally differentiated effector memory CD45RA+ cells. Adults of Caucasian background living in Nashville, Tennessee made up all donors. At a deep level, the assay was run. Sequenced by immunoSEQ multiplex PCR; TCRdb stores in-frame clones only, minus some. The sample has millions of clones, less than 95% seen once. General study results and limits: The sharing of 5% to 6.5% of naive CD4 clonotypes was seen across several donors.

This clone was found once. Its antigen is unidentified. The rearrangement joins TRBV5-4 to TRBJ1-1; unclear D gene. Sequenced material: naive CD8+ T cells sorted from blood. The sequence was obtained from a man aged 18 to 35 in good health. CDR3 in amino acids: CASSFYRAEAFF. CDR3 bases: TGTGCCAGCAGCTTTTATCGCGCTGAAGCTTTCTTT.